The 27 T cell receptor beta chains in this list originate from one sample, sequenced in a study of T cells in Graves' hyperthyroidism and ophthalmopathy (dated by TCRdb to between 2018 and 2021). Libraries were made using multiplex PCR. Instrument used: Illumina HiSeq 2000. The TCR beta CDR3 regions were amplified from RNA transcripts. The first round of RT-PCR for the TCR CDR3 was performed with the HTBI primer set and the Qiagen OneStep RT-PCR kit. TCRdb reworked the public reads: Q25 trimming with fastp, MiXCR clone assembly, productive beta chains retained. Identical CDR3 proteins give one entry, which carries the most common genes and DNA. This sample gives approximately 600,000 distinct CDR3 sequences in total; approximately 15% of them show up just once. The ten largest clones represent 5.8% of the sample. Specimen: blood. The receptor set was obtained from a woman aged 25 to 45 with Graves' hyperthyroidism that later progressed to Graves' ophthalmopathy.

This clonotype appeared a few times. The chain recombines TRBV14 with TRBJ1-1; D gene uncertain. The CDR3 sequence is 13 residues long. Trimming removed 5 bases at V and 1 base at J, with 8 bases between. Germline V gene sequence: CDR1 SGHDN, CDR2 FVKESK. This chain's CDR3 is CASSDPGNTEAFF. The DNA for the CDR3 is TGTGCCAGCAGCGACCCCGGGAACACTGAAGCTTTCTTT.

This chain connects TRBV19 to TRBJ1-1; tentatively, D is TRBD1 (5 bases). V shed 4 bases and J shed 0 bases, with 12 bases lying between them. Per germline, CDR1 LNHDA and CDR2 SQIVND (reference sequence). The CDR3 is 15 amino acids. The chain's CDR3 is CASSTQGPLNTEAFF. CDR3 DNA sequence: TGTGCCAGTAGTACTCAGGGACCCCTGAACACTGAAGCTTTCTTT.

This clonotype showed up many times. The CDR3 here is CASRQIQETQYF. The CDR3 DNA follows: TGTGCCAGCAGGCAGATACAAGAGACCCAGTACTTC. The chain carries TRBV6-1 and TRBJ2-5; D not certain. Germline V CDR1 and CDR2: MNHNS, SASEGT. The CDR3 is made up of 12 amino acids. The germline V and J ends were trimmed by 6 bases and 2 bases, with 7 bases remaining between them.

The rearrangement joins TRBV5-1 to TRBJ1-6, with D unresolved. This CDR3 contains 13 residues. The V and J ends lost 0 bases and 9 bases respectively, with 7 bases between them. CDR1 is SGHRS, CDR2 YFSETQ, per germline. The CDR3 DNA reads TGCGCCAGCAGCTTGGCTGTGGCTTCACCCCTCCACTTT. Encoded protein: CASSLAVASPLHF.

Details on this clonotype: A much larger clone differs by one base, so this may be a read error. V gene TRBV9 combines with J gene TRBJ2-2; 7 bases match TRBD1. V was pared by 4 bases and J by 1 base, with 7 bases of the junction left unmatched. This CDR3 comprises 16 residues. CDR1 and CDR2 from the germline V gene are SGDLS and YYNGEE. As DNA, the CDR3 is TGTGCCAGCAGCATAGGAAGGGGGCAGAACACCGGGGAGCTGTTTTTT. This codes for CASSIGRGQNTGELFF.

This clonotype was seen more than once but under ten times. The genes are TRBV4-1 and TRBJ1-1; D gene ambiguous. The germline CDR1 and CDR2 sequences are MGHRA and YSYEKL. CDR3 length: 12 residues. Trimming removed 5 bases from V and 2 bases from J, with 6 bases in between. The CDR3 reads CASSGSNTEAFF. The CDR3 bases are TGCGCCAGCAGCGGATCTAACACTGAAGCTTTCTTT.

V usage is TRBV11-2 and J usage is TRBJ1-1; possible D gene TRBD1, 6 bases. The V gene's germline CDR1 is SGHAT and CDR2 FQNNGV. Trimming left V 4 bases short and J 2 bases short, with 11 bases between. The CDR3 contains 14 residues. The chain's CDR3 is CASSSMGANTEAFF. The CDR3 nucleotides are TGTGCCAGCAGCTCGATGGGGGCTAACACTGAAGCTTTCTTT.

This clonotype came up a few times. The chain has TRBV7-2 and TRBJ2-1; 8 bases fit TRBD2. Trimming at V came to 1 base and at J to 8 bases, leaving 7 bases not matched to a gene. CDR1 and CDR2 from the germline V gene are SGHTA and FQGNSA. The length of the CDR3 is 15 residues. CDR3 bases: TGTGCCAGCAGCTTAGTCGGGGGGGGGATCTATGAGCAGTTCTTC. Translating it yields CASSLVGGGIYEQFF. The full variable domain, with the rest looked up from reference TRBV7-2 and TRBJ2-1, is GAGVSQSPSNKVTEKGKDVELRCDPISGHTALYWYRQSLGQGLEFLIYFQGNSAPDKSGLPSDRFSAERTGGSVSTLTIQRTQQEDSAVYLCASSLVGGGIYEQFFGPGTRLTVL.

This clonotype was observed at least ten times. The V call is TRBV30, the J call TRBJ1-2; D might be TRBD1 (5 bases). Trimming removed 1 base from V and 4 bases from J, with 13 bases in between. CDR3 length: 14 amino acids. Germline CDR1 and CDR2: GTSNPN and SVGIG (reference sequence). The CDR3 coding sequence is TGTGCCTGGAGTGGCCTGGGGGGTTCCTATGGCTACACCTTC. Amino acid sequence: CAWSGLGGSYGYTF.

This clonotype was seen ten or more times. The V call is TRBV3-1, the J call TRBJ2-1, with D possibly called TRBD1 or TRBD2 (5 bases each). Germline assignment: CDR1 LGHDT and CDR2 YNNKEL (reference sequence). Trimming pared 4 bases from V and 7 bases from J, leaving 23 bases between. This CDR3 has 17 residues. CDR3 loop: CASSRPEADIEENEQFF. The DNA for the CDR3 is TGTGCCAGCAGCCGACCCGAAGCGGACATAGAGGAGAATGAGCAGTTCTTC.

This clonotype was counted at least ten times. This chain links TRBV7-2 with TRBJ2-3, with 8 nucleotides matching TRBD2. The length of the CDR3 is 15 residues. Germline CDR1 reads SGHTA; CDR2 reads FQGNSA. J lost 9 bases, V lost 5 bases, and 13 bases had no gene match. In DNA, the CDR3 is TGTGCCAGCAGCAGTTATAGCGGGATGGGAAGGACGCAGTATTTT. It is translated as CASSSYSGMGRTQYF.

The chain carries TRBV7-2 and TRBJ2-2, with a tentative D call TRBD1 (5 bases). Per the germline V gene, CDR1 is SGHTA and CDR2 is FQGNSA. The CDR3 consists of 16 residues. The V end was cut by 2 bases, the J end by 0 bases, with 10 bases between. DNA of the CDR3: TGTGCCAGCAGCTTACAATCCAGGGCGAACACCGGGGAGCTGTTTTTT. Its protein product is CASSLQSRANTGELFF.

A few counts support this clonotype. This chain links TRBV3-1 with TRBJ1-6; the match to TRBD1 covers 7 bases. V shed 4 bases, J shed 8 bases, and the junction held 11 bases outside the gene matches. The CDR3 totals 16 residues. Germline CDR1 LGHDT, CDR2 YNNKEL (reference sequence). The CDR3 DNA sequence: TGTGCCAGCAGCCCCCTCGGGGAGGGGGCGGATTCACCCCTCCACTTT. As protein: CASSPLGEGADSPLHF.

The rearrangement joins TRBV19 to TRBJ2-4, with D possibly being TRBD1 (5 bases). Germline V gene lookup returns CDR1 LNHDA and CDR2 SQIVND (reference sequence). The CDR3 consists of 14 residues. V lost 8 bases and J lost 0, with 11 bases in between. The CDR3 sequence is CASSQGIAKNIQYF. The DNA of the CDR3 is TGTGCCAGTTCGCAGGGCATAGCCAAAAACATTCAGTACTTC.

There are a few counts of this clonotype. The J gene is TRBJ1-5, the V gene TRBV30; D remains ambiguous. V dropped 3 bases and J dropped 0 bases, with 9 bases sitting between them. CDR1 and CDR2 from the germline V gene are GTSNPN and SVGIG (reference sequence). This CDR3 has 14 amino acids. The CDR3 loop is CAWSVGFSNQPQHF. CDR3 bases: TGTGCCTGGAGCGTCGGATTTAGCAATCAGCCCCAGCATTTT.

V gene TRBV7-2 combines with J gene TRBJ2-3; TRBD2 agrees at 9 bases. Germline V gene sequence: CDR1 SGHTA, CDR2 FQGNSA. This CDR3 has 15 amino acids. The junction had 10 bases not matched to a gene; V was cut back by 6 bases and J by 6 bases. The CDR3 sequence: CASRRLAGLADTQYF. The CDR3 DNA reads TGTGCCAGCAGGAGGCTAGCGGGATTGGCGGATACGCAGTATTTT.

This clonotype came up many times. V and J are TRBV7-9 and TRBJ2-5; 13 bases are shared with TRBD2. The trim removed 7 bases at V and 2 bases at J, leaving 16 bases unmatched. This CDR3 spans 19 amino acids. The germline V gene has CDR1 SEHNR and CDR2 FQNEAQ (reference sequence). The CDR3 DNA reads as TGTGCCAGCACCGGCGGAGGGGAGCCGGGACTAGCGGGACAAGAGACCCAGTACTTC. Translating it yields CASTGGGEPGLAGQETQYF.

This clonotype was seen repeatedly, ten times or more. For the CDR3, the DNA is TGTGCCAGCAGCCATACGACTACATGGGGGGAGACCCAGTACTTC. Amino acid sequence: CASSHTTTWGETQYF. The chain is built from TRBV3-1 and TRBJ2-5, with D perhaps matching TRBD1 or TRBD2 (5 bases each). V dropped 3 bases and J dropped 5 bases, with 16 bases sitting between them. The CDR3 extends over 15 amino acids. Looked up from germline, CDR1 is LGHDT and CDR2 is YNNKEL (reference sequence).

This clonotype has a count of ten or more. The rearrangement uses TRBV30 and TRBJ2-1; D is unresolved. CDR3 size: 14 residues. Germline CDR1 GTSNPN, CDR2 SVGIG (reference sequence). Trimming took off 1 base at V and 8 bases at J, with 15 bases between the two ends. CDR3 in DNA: TGTGCCTGGAGTGCATACGCCCTCCGCGATGAGCAGTTCTTC. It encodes CAWSAYALRDEQFF.

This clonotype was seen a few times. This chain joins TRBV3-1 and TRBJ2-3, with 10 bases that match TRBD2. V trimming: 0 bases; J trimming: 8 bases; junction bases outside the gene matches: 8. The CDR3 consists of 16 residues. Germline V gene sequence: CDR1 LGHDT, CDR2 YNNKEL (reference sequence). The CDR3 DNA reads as TGTGCCAGCAGCCAAGAAGGGAGCGGGAGGGAGGCTACGCAGTATTTT. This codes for CASSQEGSGREATQYF.

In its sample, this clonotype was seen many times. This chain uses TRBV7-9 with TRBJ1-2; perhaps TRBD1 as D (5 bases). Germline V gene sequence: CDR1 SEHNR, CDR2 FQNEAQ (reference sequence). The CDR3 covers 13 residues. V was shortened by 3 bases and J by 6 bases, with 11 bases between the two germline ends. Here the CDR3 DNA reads TGTGCCAGCAGCTTTGCCGGGGGACATGGCTACACCTTC. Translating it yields CASSFAGGHGYTF.

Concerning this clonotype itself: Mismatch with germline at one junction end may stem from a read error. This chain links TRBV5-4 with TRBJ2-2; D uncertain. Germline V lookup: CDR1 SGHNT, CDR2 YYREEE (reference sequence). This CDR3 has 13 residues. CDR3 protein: CASSSQVTTEMFF. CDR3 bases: TGTGCCAGCAGCTCACAAGTTACAACGGAGATGTTTTTT.

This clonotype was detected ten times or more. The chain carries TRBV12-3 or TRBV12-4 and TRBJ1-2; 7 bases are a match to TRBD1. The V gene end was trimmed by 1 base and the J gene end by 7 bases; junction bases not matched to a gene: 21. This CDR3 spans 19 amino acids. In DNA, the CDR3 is TGTGCCAGCAGTTTAGGTGGATTTAGTGACAGGGCTGGGGGAGGTGGCTACACCTTC. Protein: CASSLGGFSDRAGGGGYTF.

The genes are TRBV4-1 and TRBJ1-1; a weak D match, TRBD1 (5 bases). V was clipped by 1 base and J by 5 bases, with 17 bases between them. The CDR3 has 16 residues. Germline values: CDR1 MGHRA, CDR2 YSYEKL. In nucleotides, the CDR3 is TGCGCCAGCAGCCAAGTAGGGGAGGCCTCGATAACTGAAGCTTTCTTT. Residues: CASSQVGEASITEAFF.

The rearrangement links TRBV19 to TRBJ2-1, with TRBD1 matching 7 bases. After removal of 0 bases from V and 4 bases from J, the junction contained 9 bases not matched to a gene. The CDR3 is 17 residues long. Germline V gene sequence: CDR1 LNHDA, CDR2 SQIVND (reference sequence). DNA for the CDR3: TGTGCCAGTAGTATAGATCAGTGGGGGACAGCTTACAATGAGCAGTTCTTC. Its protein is CASSIDQWGTAYNEQFF.

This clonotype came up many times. The CDR3 protein is CASSFPSAAMSSYEQYF. Written as DNA, the CDR3 is TGTGCCAGCAGCTTCCCCTCTGCAGCGATGAGCTCCTACGAGCAGTACTTC. This chain connects TRBV11-2 to TRBJ2-7; no definite D call. V gave up 3 bases and J gave up 0 bases, with 18 bases separating them. From germline, CDR1 is SGHAT and CDR2 FQNNGV. The CDR3 consists of 17 residues.

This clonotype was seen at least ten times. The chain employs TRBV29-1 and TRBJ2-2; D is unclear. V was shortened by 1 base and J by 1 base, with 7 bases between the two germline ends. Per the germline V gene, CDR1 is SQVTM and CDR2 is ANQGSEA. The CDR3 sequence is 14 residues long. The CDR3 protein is CSVEVNRNTGELFF. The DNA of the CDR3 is TGCAGCGTTGAAGTCAACAGGAACACCGGGGAGCTGTTTTTT.